The text below deals with one T cell receptor beta chain. This record comes from a study of beta chain features in type 1 diabetes. Expressed TCRB transcripts were sequenced, since all the RNA that had been isolated was reverse transcribed. TCRdb keeps only in-frame clones here, not all; method: immunoSEQ multiplex PCR. Here the sample spans 130,000 to 150,000 clones, nearly 9.5% being singletons. The CDR3 consists of 16 residues. Germline V gives CDR1 MDHEN, CDR2 SYDVKM. Trimming took off 5 bases at V and 2 bases at J, with 19 bases between the two ends. Sequencing input: central memory CD4+ T cells from blood. This clonotype originated in a man aged 18 to 30 in good health. This chain connects TRBV28 to TRBJ2-7; tentatively, D is TRBD1 (6 bases). The CDR3 nucleotides read TGTGCCAGCAGTCCGCTGGAGACAGGAGCTGCCTACGAGCAGTACTTC. This sequence encodes CASSPLETGAAYEQYF.